This TCR beta chain came from a study of cytomegalovirus exposure and HLA in healthy donors. Study-wide points: With further analysis later on, most CMV-associated TCR beta chains appeared HLA-restricted. An analysis was carried out later, and it reportedly showed fewer N-insertions in an Asian-associated ancestry cluster than the approximately 700-donor mean. Indistinguishable V segments such as TRBV6-2 and TRBV6-3 were excluded.

Comments on this clone: Antigen specificity is unknown.

It was with 60 Vbeta and 13 Jbeta primers that the PCR ran. Original data processing: In a later analysis, roughly 11 million of 65 million to 80 million unique beta chains occurred in at least two donors. The method was immunoSEQ multiplex PCR; TCRdb's version includes in-frame clones alone and lacks a portion of them. D and trimming come from the DNA, and the V and J calls and clone size come from that table. The sample lists 100,000 to 150,000 clones, roughly 72% occurring once. This CDR3 comprises 12 residues. V lost 1 base to trimming and J lost 7 bases, with 8 bases between them. Germline loops: CDR1 SGHNT, CDR2 YYREEE (reference sequence).

The chain recombines TRBV5-4 with TRBJ2-5; TRBD2 is a possible D gene (5 bases). Input material: PBMCs. The clonotype originates from a woman aged 50 to 60 in good health and CMV-seronegative. The CDR3 DNA follows: TGTGCCAGCAGCTTGATAGGAGGGACCCAGTACTTC. Amino acid sequence: CASSLIGGTQYF.